The 30 T cell receptor beta chains below were found in one sample sequenced in a study of blood T cell repertoires in COVID-19. Produced via immunoSEQ multiplex PCR; TCRdb's table is partial and in-frame only. The table includes some 250,000 clones, about 89% detected once. Specimen: PBMCs or T cells enriched from blood (not recorded which). All receptors derive from a man aged 40-49 years who had recovered from COVID-19.

This clone was detected only a few times. The CDR3 region is CASSPTGTYEQYF. Written as DNA, the CDR3 is TGTGCCAGCAGCCCGACAGGGACCTACGAGCAGTACTTC. This chain joins TRBV14 and TRBJ2-7, with 7 nucleotides matching TRBD1. Trimming at V came to 4 bases and at J to 2 bases, leaving 2 bases not matched to a gene. Germline CDR1 SGHDN, CDR2 FVKESK. The CDR3 runs to 13 residues.

This sequence joins TRBV4-1 and TRBJ2-2; possibly TRBD2 for D (6 bases). Germline lookup yields CDR1 MGHRA and CDR2 YSYEKL. V was pared by 5 bases and J by 4 bases, with 17 bases between. The CDR3 consists of 16 residues. The CDR3 region is CASSTVGGRGTGELFF. CDR3 bases: TGCGCCAGCAGCACAGTGGGGGGAAGGGGCACCGGGGAGCTGTTTTTT.

Of note for this clone: Compared with germline, one end of the junction differs, possibly owing to a read error. The gene calls are TRBV25-1 and TRBJ2-7; the D is unclear. This CDR3 has 12 residues. Germline values: CDR1 MGHDK, CDR2 SYGVNS. The CDR3 is CASSVVGPPQVF. The CDR3, as DNA: TGTGCCAGCAGTGTTGTCGGTCCTCCGCAAGTATTC.

This clone was seen only once. The chain recombines TRBV27 with TRBJ1-5; possible D gene TRBD1, 5 bases. The CDR3 is 16 residues long. The germline V gene encodes CDR1 MNHEY and CDR2 SMNVEV (reference sequence). Trimming cost V 5 bases and J 2 bases, with 16 bases left between them. The DNA of the CDR3 is TGTGCCAGCAGTCCACAGGCTCCTCTAGGCAATCAGCCCCAGCATTTT. It specifies CASSPQAPLGNQPQHF.

This clone occurred once. CDR3 nucleotides: TGTGCCAGCAGCACTTACGAAAAACTGTTTTTT. The encoded protein is CASSTYEKLFF. The rearrangement links TRBV28 to TRBJ1-4; D gene uncertain. The V end was cut by 6 bases, the J end by 8 bases, with 7 bases between. The germline V gene has CDR1 MDHEN and CDR2 SYDVKM. This CDR3 contains 11 residues.

CDR3 loop: CASSQGVHTGELFF. DNA of the CDR3: TGCGCCAGCAGCCAAGGAGTACACACCGGGGAGCTGTTTTTT. The rearrangement links TRBV4-3 to TRBJ2-2; no reliable D call. V was shortened by 1 base and J by 3 bases, with 6 bases between the two germline ends. The CDR3 spans 14 residues. Germline CDR1 reads LGHNA; CDR2 reads YSLEER.

The chain recombines TRBV10-3 with TRBJ1-5; D is unclear. The CDR3 covers 12 residues. Trimming shortened V by 3 bases and J by 4 bases, and 4 bases separated the two germline ends. Germline CDR1 ENHRY, CDR2 SYGVKD. The CDR3 coding sequence is TGTGCCATCAGTGAACTTAATCAGCCCCAGCATTTT. Translation: CAISELNQPQHF.

This clone was counted only a few times. This chain connects TRBV5-5 to TRBJ1-2; TRBD1 might be the D (5 bases). Trimming removed 3 bases from V and 4 bases from J, with 13 bases in between. The CDR3 is 14 amino acids. Germline V CDR1 and CDR2: SGHKS, YYEKEE (reference sequence). The CDR3 loop is CASSSDGGFYGYTF. CDR3 nucleotide sequence: TGTGCCAGCAGCTCCGACGGGGGATTCTATGGCTACACCTTC.

The chain links TRBV5-1 to TRBJ2-4, with D maybe TRBD1 (7 bases). CDR3 size: 14 residues. Between the trimmed V and J ends, which lost 4 bases and 6 bases, there was a span of 14 bases. Germline V gives CDR1 SGHRS, CDR2 YFSETQ. DNA for the CDR3: TGCGCCAGCAGCCTAGGACAGGAGGGAAACATTCAGTACTTC. This encodes CASSLGQEGNIQYF.

This clone came up a few times. The V gene is TRBV9, the J gene TRBJ2-3, with D maybe TRBD2 (6 bases). The CDR3 contains 17 residues. Germline V gives CDR1 SGDLS, CDR2 YYNGEE. V was shortened by 0 bases and J by 1 base, with 15 bases between the two germline ends. CDR3 protein: CASSVDPGGSRTDTQYF. The DNA of the CDR3 is TGTGCCAGCAGCGTAGATCCTGGGGGGAGCCGCACAGATACGCAGTATTTT.

At least ten counts were recorded for this clone. The chain recombines TRBV7-2 with TRBJ1-5, with D possibly TRBD1 on 5 matching bases. Germline V gene lookup returns CDR1 SGHTA and CDR2 FQGNSA. The CDR3 sequence is 15 residues long. V was shortened by 5 bases and J by 5 bases, with 16 bases between the two germline ends. The CDR3 DNA follows: TGTGCCAGCAGCCCACAGGTGGGGGGGGATCAGCCCCAGCATTTT. This translates into CASSPQVGGDQPQHF. The variable domain in full, completed from reference TRBV7-2 and TRBJ1-5, reads GAGVSQSPSNKVTEKGKDVELRCDPISGHTALYWYRQSLGQGLEFLIYFQGNSAPDKSGLPSDRFSAERTGGSVSTLTIQRTQQEDSAVYLCASSPQVGGDQPQHFGDGTRLSIL.

In its sample, this clone was seen a few times. The V call is TRBV18, the J call TRBJ2-7; TRBD2 agrees at 12 bases. V gave up 2 bases and J gave up 2 bases; unmatched junction bases: 16. This CDR3 contains 20 residues. CDR1 is KGHSH, CDR2 LQKENI, per germline. CDR3 loop: CASSPKGLGQTSGSPYEQYF. CDR3 nucleotide sequence: TGTGCCAGCTCACCAAAGGGACTGGGACAGACTAGCGGGAGCCCCTACGAGCAGTACTTC.

The rearrangement uses TRBV11-2 and TRBJ1-6; D uncertain. Per the germline V gene, CDR1 is SGHAT and CDR2 is FQNNGV. The ends were cut back, 3 bases at V and 0 bases at J, with 9 bases in the middle. This CDR3 is built from 16 residues. In DNA form, the CDR3 reads TGTGCCAGCAGCTTCCAGATAAGCTCCTATAATTCACCCCTCCACTTT. It codes for CASSFQISSYNSPLHF.

The chain recombines TRBV19 with TRBJ2-1; 7 nucleotides align to TRBD2. The CDR3 is 16 residues long. CDR1 and CDR2 from the germline V gene are LNHDA and SQIVND (reference sequence). The V segment lost 3 bases and the J segment 6 bases; nucleotides outside the gene matches: 11. The CDR3 here is CASSIFSGLLRNEQFF. CDR3 coding DNA: TGTGCCAGTAGTATCTTTAGCGGGTTGTTACGCAATGAGCAGTTCTTC.

The chain uses TRBV4-1 and TRBJ1-3; D is ambiguous. The V and J ends lost 3 bases and 2 bases respectively, with 14 bases between them. Germline V gene lookup returns CDR1 MGHRA and CDR2 YSYEKL. The CDR3 runs 16 residues. CDR3 in DNA: TGCGCCAGCAGCCAGCACTTATATGAGACTGGAAACACCATATATTTT. Translated, it gives CASSQHLYETGNTIYF.

The chain combines TRBV11-3 with TRBJ2-1; maybe TRBD1 (7 bases). The ends were cut back, 1 base at V and 1 base at J, with 14 bases in the middle. Germline CDR1 reads SGHNT; CDR2 reads YENEEA. The CDR3 runs 17 residues. CDR3 in DNA: TGTGCCAGCAGCTTAGGGGGAGGACAGGCTTCCTACAATGAGCAGTTCTTC. Translation gives CASSLGGGQASYNEQFF.

The CDR3 reads CASSLGSGSNTEAFF. The CDR3 bases are TGTGCCAGCAGCTTAGGGTCGGGGAGTAACACTGAAGCTTTCTTT. The chain combines TRBV7-6 with TRBJ1-1; D remains ambiguous. Between the trimmed V and J ends, which lost 1 base and 2 bases, there was a span of 11 bases. From germline, CDR1 is SGHVS and CDR2 FNYEAQ. The CDR3 extends over 15 amino acids.

This chain uses TRBV24-1 with TRBJ2-1, with TRBD1 identical over 8 bases. The germline gives CDR1 KGHDR, CDR2 SFDVKD. This CDR3 is built from 15 residues. After removal of 4 bases from V and 6 bases from J, the junction contained 7 bases not matched to a gene. CDR3 sequence: CATSDRTGPSNEQFF. CDR3 in DNA: TGTGCCACCAGTGACCGGACAGGGCCCTCCAATGAGCAGTTCTTC.

The chain employs TRBV6-5 and TRBJ2-2; no clear D gene. The V gene's germline CDR1 is MNHEY and CDR2 SVGAGI. The CDR3 loop spans 15 amino acids. Trimming left V 4 bases short and J 5 bases short, with 14 bases between. The CDR3 is CASSWAQAVTGELFF. Here the CDR3 DNA reads TGTGCCAGCAGTTGGGCGCAGGCAGTTACCGGGGAGCTGTTTTTT.

In this sample, this clone turned up a few times. This chain uses TRBV10-2 with TRBJ2-3; D possibly corresponds to TRBD1 (5 bases). Germline V lookup: CDR1 WSHSY, CDR2 SAAADI. The V gene lost 4 bases and the J gene lost 0 bases, with 14 bases spanning the gap. The CDR3 totals 16 residues. Written as DNA, the CDR3 is TGCGCCAGCAGTGGCCGTACAGGACCGAGCACAGATACGCAGTATTTT. As protein: CASSGRTGPSTDTQYF.

V gene TRBV9 combines with J gene TRBJ2-7; the match to TRBD2 covers 7 bases. Germline assignment: CDR1 SGDLS and CDR2 YYNGEE. This CDR3 comprises 15 residues. The junction had 8 bases not matched to a gene; V was cut back by 0 bases and J by 5 bases. The CDR3 is CASSVAGLDANEQYF. The CDR3 region has the DNA TGTGCCAGCAGCGTAGCCGGACTAGACGCCAACGAGCAGTACTTC.

About this clone: Other DNA sequences in this specimen translate into the identical CDR3. CDR3: CASSPTTGTYEQYF. CDR3 sequence (DNA): TGTGCCAGCTCACCTACGACAGGAACCTACGAGCAGTACTTC. The V and J genes are TRBV18 and TRBJ2-7; a weak D match, TRBD1 (6 bases). Germline CDR1 is KGHSH and CDR2 is LQKENI. The length of the CDR3 is 14 residues. V was shortened by 3 bases and J by 2 bases, with 11 bases between the two germline ends.

This rearrangement joins TRBV28 to TRBJ1-2; 10 positions match TRBD1. With 8 bases clipped from V and 7 bases from J, the junction kept 13 bases outside the gene matches. Germline V gene sequence: CDR1 MDHEN, CDR2 SYDVKM. The CDR3 is made up of 15 amino acids. CDR3: CASAYGTGVFRGYTF. The CDR3 DNA sequence: TGTGCCAGCGCCTACGGGACAGGGGTTTTTCGTGGCTACACCTTC.

The J gene is TRBJ2-5, the V gene TRBV5-4, with D maybe TRBD2 (6 bases). V was cut by 0 bases and J by 1 base, with 10 bases left in between. CDR1 and CDR2 (germline): SGHNT, YYREEE (reference sequence). This CDR3 has 15 residues. CDR3 amino acids: CASSLGAGTQETQYF. For the CDR3, the DNA is TGTGCCAGCAGCTTGGGGGCGGGGACCCAAGAGACCCAGTACTTC.

The CDR3 bases are TGTGCCAGCAGCTTGTTGGTGGGAGCTAATGAAAAACTGTTTTTT. It codes for CASSLLVGANEKLFF. The chain has TRBV5-5 and TRBJ1-4; D is undetermined. Germline loops: CDR1 SGHKS, CDR2 YYEKEE (reference sequence). V lost 1 base to trimming and J lost 3 bases, with 10 bases between them. This CDR3 has 15 amino acids.

The J gene is TRBJ1-5, the V gene TRBV19; 10 bases map to TRBD1. V dropped 3 bases and J dropped 1; count of bases not matched to a gene: 15. The germline V gene encodes CDR1 LNHDA and CDR2 SQIVND (reference sequence). CDR3 length: 20 amino acids. The CDR3 reads CASSILTTGGVLLSNQPQHF. The CDR3 DNA sequence: TGTGCCAGTAGTATTTTAACGACAGGGGGCGTTCTATTAAGCAATCAGCCCCAGCATTTT.

The rearrangement joins TRBV18 to TRBJ2-2; D may be TRBD2 (6 bases). Germline assignment: CDR1 KGHSH and CDR2 LQKENI. Trimming cost V 3 bases and J 6 bases, with 11 bases left between them. This CDR3 comprises 14 residues. The CDR3 reads CASSPPSVAGELFF. CDR3 nucleotides: TGTGCCAGCTCACCCCCTAGCGTCGCCGGGGAGCTGTTTTTT.

The chain is built from TRBV24-1 and TRBJ2-7, with TRBD2 as a possible D gene (6 bases). Germline lookup yields CDR1 KGHDR and CDR2 SFDVKD. The CDR3 spans 19 residues. V lost 3 bases, J lost 2 bases, and 25 bases lay in between. CDR3: CATSDPSEGSGNRPYEQYF. The CDR3 nucleotides are TGTGCCACCAGTGATCCCTCGGAGGGTTCGGGAAATCGTCCCTACGAGCAGTACTTC.

V gene TRBV3-1 (or the pseudogene TRBV3-2) combines with J gene TRBJ2-1; 8 bases match TRBD2. V trimming: 1 base; J trimming: 0 bases; junction bases outside the gene matches: 2. CDR3 size: 16 residues. Germline lookup yields CDR1 LGHDT and CDR2 YNNKEL (reference sequence). Here the CDR3 DNA reads TGTGCCAGCAGCCAAGGCGCGGGGGGCTCCTACAATGAGCAGTTCTTC. The encoded protein is CASSQGAGGSYNEQFF.

The chain joins TRBV5-1 to TRBJ1-1; maybe TRBD1 (5 bases). Germline CDR1 is SGHRS and CDR2 is YFSETQ. Trimming removed 0 bases from V and 3 bases from J, with 9 bases in between. The length of the CDR3 is 14 residues. The CDR3 DNA reads TGCGCCAGCAGCTTGGAAGGGGCTTACACTGAAGCTTTCTTT. Encoded protein: CASSLEGAYTEAFF.